These 16 T cell receptor beta chains came from one sample sequenced in a study of regulatory T cells in long-lasting Graves disease. Stated time point: newly diagnosed GD, antithyroid drugs for less than 3 months. Extracted PBMC RNA gave rise to the TCR library. Building of the TCR beta libraries involved iRepertoire HTBI primers and Arm-PCR of CDR3 regions. One entry per CDR3 protein results from TCRdb running MiXCR on the multiplex PCR reads. Here the sample spans 350,000 to 550,000 distinct CDR3 sequences, about 15% being singletons. The data were also submitted as part of a second study, on T cells in Graves' hyperthyroidism and ophthalmopathy.

This material consisted of peripheral blood mononuclear cells (PBMCs), taken at new diagnosis, from a patient treated with antithyroid drugs. The receptors were gathered from a woman aged 18-30 years with Graves disease.

This clonotype was recorded many times. The V call is TRBV12-3 or TRBV12-4, the J call TRBJ2-7; D ambiguous. With 4 bases removed from V and 4 bases from J, the gap between germline ends came to 5 bases. This CDR3 contains 11 residues. The DNA of the CDR3 is TGTGCCAGCAGTTCCCAGTACGAGCAGTACTTC. This sequence encodes CASSSQYEQYF.

This clonotype was found many times. The chain couples TRBV7-6 to TRBJ2-1; 9 bases align to TRBD2. This CDR3 is built from 15 residues. Germline trimming cut 2 bases from V and 4 bases from J; bases unmatched to any gene: 3. The V gene's germline CDR1 is SGHVS and CDR2 FNYEAQ. CDR3: CASSLLAGFYNEQFF. CDR3 sequence (DNA): TGTGCCAGCAGCTTACTAGCGGGATTTTACAATGAGCAGTTCTTC. Combining the CDR3 with reference TRBV7-6 and TRBJ2-1 gives the whole variable domain GAGVSQSPRYKVTKRGQDVALRCDPISGHVSLYWYRQALGQGPEFLTYFNYEAQQDKSGLPNDRFSAERPEGSISTLTIQRTEQRDSAMYRCASSLLAGFYNEQFFGPGTRLTVL.

The gene calls are TRBV10-3 and TRBJ1-2, with 10 bases aligning to TRBD1. The CDR3 runs 15 residues. J gave up 7 bases and V 6 bases, and 11 bases lay outside the gene matches. The germline V gene has CDR1 ENHRY and CDR2 SYGVKD. The DNA for the CDR3 is TGTGCCATCAGGGAACCCGGGACAGGGGATCCTGGCTACACCTTC. This sequence encodes CAIREPGTGDPGYTF.

This clonotype came up many times. This chain links TRBV28 with TRBJ2-7, with a tentative D call TRBD1 (6 bases). The CDR3 extends over 14 amino acids. Deletions cut 2 bases from V and 6 bases from J, with 14 bases between. Germline V CDR1 and CDR2: MDHEN, SYDVKM. In nucleotides, the CDR3 is TGTGCCAGCAGTTTAACACAGGGAGTAGGCGAGCAGTACTTC. Its translation is CASSLTQGVGEQYF.

This clonotype has at least ten counts. The chain has TRBV28 and TRBJ2-3; either TRBD1 or TRBD2 may fit D (5 bases each). This CDR3 region has 14 residues. In germline, CDR1 is MDHEN, CDR2 SYDVKM. V was cut by 7 bases and J by 1 base, with 12 bases left in between. The CDR3 DNA sequence: TGTGCCAGCATCCTCGGGGCCCGCACAGATACGCAGTATTTT. Protein product: CASILGARTDTQYF.

Worth noting for this clonotype: A much larger clone differs from this one at a single base, so this may be a read error. The chain employs TRBV4-1 and TRBJ2-3; possibly TRBD1 for D (5 bases). This CDR3 is built from 16 residues. The V and J ends lost 0 bases and 1 base respectively, with 11 bases between them. CDR1 is MGHRA, CDR2 YSYEKL, per germline. The CDR3 sequence: CASSQDWGGGTDTQYF. CDR3 bases: TGCGCCAGCAGCCAAGATTGGGGCGGAGGCACAGATACGCAGTATTTT.

The chain is built from TRBV12-3 or TRBV12-4 and TRBJ2-1; D might be TRBD2 (5 bases). The CDR3 covers 12 residues. V was cut by 6 bases and J by 5 bases, with 8 bases left in between. The CDR3 DNA reads TGTGCCAGCAGCCTGGAGGACAATGAGCAGTTCTTC. It encodes CASSLEDNEQFF.

Turning to this clonotype: With a far larger clone one base away, a read error is the likely cause. The V and J genes are TRBV7-9 and TRBJ2-7; D call uncertain. CDR3 length: 14 residues. CDR1 SEHNR and CDR2 FQNEAQ come from the germline V gene (reference sequence). The CDR3 coding sequence is TGTACCAGCAGCCTAACGGAGAGCTCCTACGAGCAGTACTTC. Protein product: CTSSLTESSYEQYF.

This clonotype has more than one count but fewer than ten. The V gene is TRBV7-3, the J gene TRBJ2-1, with 9 nucleotides matching TRBD2. The ends lost 2 bases at V and 5 bases at J; junction bases unmatched: 7. This CDR3 is built from 16 residues. CDR1 and CDR2 (germline): SGHTA, FQGTGA. The CDR3 loop reads CASSLSSSGDNNEQFF. CDR3 in DNA: TGTGCCAGCAGCTTATCGTCTAGCGGGGACAACAATGAGCAGTTCTTC. Complete variable domain (other parts from reference TRBV7-3 and TRBJ2-1): GAGVSQTPSNKVTEKGKYVELRCDPISGHTALYWYRQSLGQGPEFLIYFQGTGAADDSGLPNDRFFAVRPEGSVSTLKIQRTERGDSAVYLCASSLSSSGDNNEQFFGPGTRLTVL.

This clonotype was observed a few times. The rearrangement joins TRBV9 to TRBJ2-1, with D unclear. This CDR3 spans 14 amino acids. The V gene's germline CDR1 is SGDLS and CDR2 YYNGEE. V lost 0 bases to trimming and J lost 6 bases, with 10 bases between them. The CDR3 is CASSVGVAPNEQFF. CDR3 in DNA: TGTGCCAGCAGCGTAGGGGTAGCTCCCAATGAGCAGTTCTTC.

The chain recombines TRBV7-9 with TRBJ1-4; TRBD1 matches at 7 bases. CDR1 SEHNR and CDR2 FQNEAQ come from the germline V gene (reference sequence). The CDR3 is made up of 14 amino acids. V lost 2 bases, J lost 10 bases, and 7 bases stayed unmatched. In DNA form, the CDR3 reads TGTGCCAGCAGCTTAAGGGCAGGGGGTGGAAAACTGTTTTTT. Protein sequence: CASSLRAGGGKLFF. The whole variable domain, remainder taken from reference TRBV7-9 and TRBJ1-4, is DTGVSQNPRHKITKRGQNVTFRCDPISEHNRLYWYRQTLGQGPEFLTYFQNEAQLEKSRLLSDRFSAERPKGSFSTLEIQRTEQGDSAMYLCASSLRAGGGKLFFGSGTQLSVL.

This clonotype was seen many times. The chain has TRBV13 and TRBJ1-1; TRBD1 is a possible D gene (5 bases). This CDR3 region has 15 residues. Germline V gene lookup returns CDR1 PRHDT and CDR2 FYEKMQ (reference sequence). The V gene lost 5 bases and the J gene lost 2 bases, with 15 bases spanning the gap. CDR3 DNA: TGTGCCAGCAGCCCCCCATCAGGGTACAACACTGAAGCTTTCTTT. Its protein is CASSPPSGYNTEAFF.

This clonotype showed up many times. The CDR3 sequence is CAISERREIHEQYF. CDR3 DNA: TGTGCCATCAGTGAGCGGCGGGAGATCCACGAGCAGTACTTC. The V and J genes are TRBV10-3 and TRBJ2-7, with 7 bases fitting TRBD2. Germline CDR1 and CDR2: ENHRY and SYGVKD. Unmatched junction bases numbered 6, after V lost 2 bases and J lost 5 bases. The CDR3 contains 14 residues.

CDR3 residues: CASSPGQGGSNQPQHF. The CDR3 DNA is TGCGCCAGCAGTCCGGGACAGGGGGGTAGCAATCAGCCCCAGCATTTT. This chain uses TRBV5-1 with TRBJ1-5, with 11 bases matching TRBD1. The germline V gene encodes CDR1 SGHRS and CDR2 YFSETQ. This CDR3 is 16 amino acids long. After removal of 5 bases from V and 0 bases from J, the junction contained 4 bases not matched to a gene.

There are many counts of this clonotype. The V and J genes are TRBV27 and TRBJ2-1; 11 bases align to TRBD2. Per the germline V gene, CDR1 is MNHEY and CDR2 is SMNVEV (reference sequence). The J segment lost 4 bases and the V segment lost 5 bases, leaving 4 bases of the junction unmatched. The CDR3 extends over 15 amino acids. CDR3 in amino acids: CASSMTSGVYNEQFF. CDR3 in DNA: TGTGCCAGCAGTATGACTAGCGGGGTTTACAATGAGCAGTTCTTC.

This clonotype was observed at least ten times. The chain employs TRBV7-2 and TRBJ2-7, with 10 bases fitting TRBD2. Looked up from germline, CDR1 is SGHTA and CDR2 is FQGNSA. This CDR3 has 16 amino acids. V lost 1 base, J lost 5 bases, and 8 bases stayed unmatched. CDR3 DNA: TGTGCCAGCAGCTTAGAGGCTAGCGGGGGCCTGCACGAGCAGTACTTC. This translates into CASSLEASGGLHEQYF.